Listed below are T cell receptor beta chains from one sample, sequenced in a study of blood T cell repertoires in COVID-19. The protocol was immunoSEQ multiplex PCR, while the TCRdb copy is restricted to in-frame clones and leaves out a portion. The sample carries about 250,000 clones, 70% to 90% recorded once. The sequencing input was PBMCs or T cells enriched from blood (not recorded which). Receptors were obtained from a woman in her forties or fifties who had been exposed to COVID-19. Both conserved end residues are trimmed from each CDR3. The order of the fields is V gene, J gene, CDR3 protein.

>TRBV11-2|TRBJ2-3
ASTPRLGDTQY
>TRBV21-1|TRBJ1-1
ASSKDWDRLDTEAF
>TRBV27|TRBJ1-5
ASSYRGRSNQPQH
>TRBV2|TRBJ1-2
ASSEAGPSYGYT
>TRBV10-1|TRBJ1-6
ASSEARSPNSPLH
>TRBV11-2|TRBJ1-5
ASSPQEGQPQH
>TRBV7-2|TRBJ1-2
ASRRKGENYGYT
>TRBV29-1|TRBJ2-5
SVNRGLDQETQY
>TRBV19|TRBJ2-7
ASSPRTGSSYEQY
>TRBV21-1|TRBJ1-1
ASTFEGVEAF
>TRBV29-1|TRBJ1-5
SVGFGVSNQPQH
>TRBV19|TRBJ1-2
ASSRGGAKGYT
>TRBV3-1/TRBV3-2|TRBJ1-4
ASSPYAPTGIYTNEKLF
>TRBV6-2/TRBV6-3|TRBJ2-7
ASSYASGVYEQY
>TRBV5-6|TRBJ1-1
ASSFRQGYTEAF
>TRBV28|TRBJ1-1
ASSLTGGTEAF
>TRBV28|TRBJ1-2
ASMTGAVYGYT
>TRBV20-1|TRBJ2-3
SASAGGSTDTQY
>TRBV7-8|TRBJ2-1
ASSLETRNEQF
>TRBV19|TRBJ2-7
ASSASLAGGFYEQY
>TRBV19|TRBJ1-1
ASSMVTGREAF
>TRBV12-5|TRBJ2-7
ASGWVDGSEQY
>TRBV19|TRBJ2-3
ASSIEWLPPTSTDTQY
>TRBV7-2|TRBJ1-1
ASSLDGHGNTEAF
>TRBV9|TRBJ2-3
ASSATSGGGWDTQY
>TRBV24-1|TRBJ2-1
ATSDPPSGTEQF
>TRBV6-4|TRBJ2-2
ASSERGSSGELF
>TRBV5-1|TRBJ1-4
ASLAQGQWEKLF
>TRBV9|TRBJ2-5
ASSVASGDEETQY
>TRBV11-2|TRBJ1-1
ASRDVRGNTEAF
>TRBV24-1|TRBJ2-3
ATSDPGLSEDTQY
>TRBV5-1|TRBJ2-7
ASSTTGQGGEQY
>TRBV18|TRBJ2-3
ASSGTSGGLLRDTQY